Listed here are 14 T cell receptor beta chains from one sample, sequenced in a study of shared clonotypes between healthy human individuals. Clones were read by immunoSEQ multiplex PCR, and TCRdb kept only the in-frame ones, dropping some. Among about 2.4 million clones listed, 93% were seen once. The sequenced material came from naive CD4+ T cells from PBMCs. Subset defined: CD45RA+ positively selected. The receptors shown here come from a man aged 18 to 30 in good health. Some clones in this sample may be carry-over from other donors' samples.

The chain has TRBV6-5 and TRBJ2-2; D possibly corresponds to TRBD2 (5 bases). V was clipped by 8 bases and J by 6 bases, with 13 bases between them. The germline V gene encodes CDR1 MNHEY and CDR2 SVGAGI. The CDR3 runs to 13 residues. This chain's CDR3 is CASQAPGSGELFF. CDR3 DNA: TGTGCCAGCCAAGCTCCGGGGTCCGGGGAGCTGTTTTTT.

V and J are TRBV10-3 and TRBJ2-1, with D perhaps matching TRBD1 or TRBD2 (5 bases each). The CDR3 sequence is 18 residues long. Trimming removed 2 bases from V and 0 bases from J, with 17 bases in between. Germline lookup yields CDR1 ENHRY and CDR2 SYGVKD. CDR3 sequence (DNA): TGTGCCATCAGTGAGGTACCTTATGGGGGAAGCTCCTACAATGAGCAGTTCTTC. Amino acids: CAISEVPYGGSSYNEQFF.

J is TRBJ2-2 and V is TRBV5-1; 14 bases are shared with TRBD2. Germline CDR1 reads SGHRS; CDR2 reads YFSETQ. The CDR3 spans 16 residues. The J segment lost 4 bases and the V segment lost 7 bases, leaving 6 bases of the junction unmatched. The CDR3 DNA is TGCGCCAGCCAGGGACTAGCGGGAGACGGCACCGGGGAGCTGTTTTTT. It yields the protein CASQGLAGDGTGELFF.

The chain couples TRBV7-9 to TRBJ2-1, with TRBD2 matching 13 bases. CDR3 length: 19 amino acids. Unmatched junction bases numbered 17, after V lost 5 bases and J lost 7 bases. Germline V gene sequence: CDR1 SEHNR, CDR2 FQNEAQ (reference sequence). Here the CDR3 DNA reads TGTGCCAGCAGCCCTGCTTGGACTAGCGGGAGTAATGGGTTGAATGAGCAGTTCTTC. Its translation: CASSPAWTSGSNGLNEQFF. Looking up the rest from reference TRBV7-9 and TRBJ2-1 gives the full variable domain: DTGVSQNPRHKITKRGQNVTFRCDPISEHNRLYWYRQTLGQGPEFLTYFQNEAQLEKSRLLSDRFSAERPKGSFSTLEIQRTEQGDSAMYLCASSPAWTSGSNGLNEQFFGPGTRLTVL.

On this clone itself: At the DNA level, this CDR3 is encoded by other sequences in the same sample as well. The chain is built from TRBV9 and TRBJ2-2; tentative D call: TRBD2 (6 bases). Trimming took off 2 bases at V and 3 bases at J, with 11 bases between the two ends. The CDR3 runs 15 residues. Germline V gives CDR1 SGDLS, CDR2 YYNGEE. The CDR3 region is CASSVRGTDTGELFF. DNA for the CDR3: TGTGCCAGCAGCGTTCGCGGGACGGACACCGGGGAGCTGTTTTTT. The whole variable domain, filled in from reference TRBV9 and TRBJ2-2, reads DSGVTQTPKHLITATGQRVTLRCSPRSGDLSVYWYQQSLDQGLQFLIQYYNGEERAKGNILERFSAQQFPDLHSELNLSSLELGDSALYFCASSVRGTDTGELFFGEGSRLTVL.

The rearrangement uses TRBV5-1 and TRBJ1-1; D call uncertain. The CDR3 has 13 residues. V lost 4 bases to trimming and J lost 0 bases, with 7 bases between them. The V gene's germline CDR1 is SGHRS and CDR2 YFSETQ. The CDR3 reads CASSTAVNTEAFF. The CDR3 bases are TGCGCCAGCAGCACCGCCGTGAACACTGAAGCTTTCTTT.

A word on this clone: One junction end disagrees with the germline gene, perhaps due to a read error. The CDR3 region is CASSSGQGNEKLFF. The CDR3 nucleotides read TGTGCCAGCAGCTCGGGACAGGGAAATGAAAAGCTGTTTTTT. J is TRBJ1-4 and V is TRBV5-4; 9 bases fit TRBD1. Germline CDR1 is SGHNT and CDR2 is YYREEE (reference sequence). The CDR3 contains 14 residues. Together with reference TRBV5-4 and TRBJ1-4, the CDR3 gives the full variable domain: ETGVTQSPTHLIKTRGQQVTLRCSSQSGHNTVSWYQQALGQGPQFIFQYYREEENGRGNFPPRFSGLQFPNYSSELNVNALELDDSALYLCASSSGQGNEKLFFGSGTQLSVL.

This clone was seen more than once but under ten times. The CDR3 spells CASNSMVNTGELFF. Here the CDR3 DNA reads TGTGCCAGTAACAGTATGGTGAACACCGGGGAGCTGTTTTTT. The rearrangement uses TRBV19 and TRBJ2-2, with D hard to call. Germline V lookup: CDR1 LNHDA, CDR2 SQIVND (reference sequence). CDR3 size: 14 residues. V lost 7 bases and J 1 base, leaving 10 bases between the germline ends. Based on the CDR3 plus reference TRBV19 and TRBJ2-2, the full variable domain is DGGITQSPKYLFRKEGQNVTLSCEQNLNHDAMYWYRQDPGQGLRLIYYSQIVNDFQKGDIAEGYSVSREKKESFPLTVTSAQKNPTAFYLCASNSMVNTGELFFGEGSRLTVL.

The J gene is TRBJ2-3, the V gene TRBV5-1, with TRBD2 as a possible D gene (6 bases). V was pared by 4 bases and J by 3 bases, with 15 bases between. The CDR3 runs to 15 residues. Looked up from germline, CDR1 is SGHRS and CDR2 is YFSETQ. The CDR3 DNA reads TGCGCCAGCAGCGGCCTGGAGGGCCGAACAGATACGCAGTATTTT. Amino acids: CASSGLEGRTDTQYF.

The V call is TRBV2, the J call TRBJ1-5, with D possibly matching TRBD1 (5 bases). CDR3 length: 12 residues. The germline gives CDR1 SNHLY, CDR2 FYNNEI. With 9 bases removed from V and 4 bases from J, the gap between germline ends came to 10 bases. CDR3 in amino acids: CARRQTNQPQHF. CDR3 DNA sequence: TGTGCCAGAAGACAGACAAATCAGCCCCAGCATTTT.

In this sample, this clone turned up a few times. The rearrangement links TRBV7-9 to TRBJ1-5; the match to TRBD1 covers 7 bases. This CDR3 contains 14 residues. Germline-derived CDR1 and CDR2 are SEHNR and FQNEAQ (reference sequence). Trimming cost V 5 bases and J 6 bases; bases outside gene matches: 7. CDR3 DNA sequence: TGTGCCAGCAGCCATCAGGGGGACCTTCAGCCCCAGCATTTT. It translates to CASSHQGDLQPQHF.

Comment on this clone: The sample holds other DNA sequences that translate to the same CDR3. This chain connects TRBV7-3 to TRBJ2-2, with D unclear. The CDR3 is made up of 12 amino acids. V was clipped by 3 bases and J by 6 bases, with 5 bases between them. Germline-derived CDR1 and CDR2 are SGHTA and FQGTGA. CDR3 in DNA: TGTGCCAGCAGCTTTCCCCCCGGGGAGCTGTTTTTT. Amino acid sequence: CASSFPPGELFF.

This chain links TRBV28 with TRBJ1-4; D is unclear. The CDR3 is 18 residues long. V was clipped by 3 bases and J by 0 bases, with 17 bases between them. Germline loops: CDR1 MDHEN, CDR2 SYDVKM. CDR3 sequence reads: CASSFPGGRAPTNEKLFF. CDR3 nucleotides: TGTGCCAGCAGTTTCCCCGGAGGGAGAGCACCAACTAATGAAAAACTGTTTTTT.

The rearrangement links TRBV7-3 to TRBJ1-1; a weak D match, TRBD1 (5 bases). The ends were cut back, 3 bases at V and 10 bases at J, with 21 bases in the middle. Germline V gene sequence: CDR1 SGHTA, CDR2 FQGTGA. CDR3 length: 15 amino acids. In nucleotides, the CDR3 is TGTGCCAGCAGCTTCTCCGGGGGGACCCTAAGGGGAGCTTTCTTT. It is translated as CASSFSGGTLRGAFF.